This T cell receptor (beta chain) was documented in a study of T cell clonality in common variable immunodeficiency. Caucasian heritage predominated among both patients and controls. This clone appeared many times. The antigen remains undetermined. The read terminates 3 residues before the CDR3 end, so the remaining end is supplied by the germline J gene. Study-level points and caveats: Repertoire-complication correlations in CVID were limited by patient heterogeneity. Fewer TCRbeta clones were shared among CVID subjects than controls.

This CDR3 contains 16 residues. V was clipped by 0 bases and J by 4 bases, with 15 bases between them. The V gene's germline CDR1 is GTSNPN and CDR2 SVGIG (reference sequence). The data were produced by immunoSEQ multiplex PCR, yet TCRdb's version contains in-frame clones alone and is incomplete. Listed for the sample are over 40,000 clones, none seen a single time. Sequencing used peripheral blood mononuclear cells. The chain combines TRBV30 with TRBJ2-2; no reliable D call. This TCR came from a person between 18 and 70 years old in good health. The CDR3 here is CAWSVLAGTFTGELFF. The DNA read from the CDR3 is TGTGCCTGGAGTGTATTGGCAGGTACATTCACCGGGGAG.